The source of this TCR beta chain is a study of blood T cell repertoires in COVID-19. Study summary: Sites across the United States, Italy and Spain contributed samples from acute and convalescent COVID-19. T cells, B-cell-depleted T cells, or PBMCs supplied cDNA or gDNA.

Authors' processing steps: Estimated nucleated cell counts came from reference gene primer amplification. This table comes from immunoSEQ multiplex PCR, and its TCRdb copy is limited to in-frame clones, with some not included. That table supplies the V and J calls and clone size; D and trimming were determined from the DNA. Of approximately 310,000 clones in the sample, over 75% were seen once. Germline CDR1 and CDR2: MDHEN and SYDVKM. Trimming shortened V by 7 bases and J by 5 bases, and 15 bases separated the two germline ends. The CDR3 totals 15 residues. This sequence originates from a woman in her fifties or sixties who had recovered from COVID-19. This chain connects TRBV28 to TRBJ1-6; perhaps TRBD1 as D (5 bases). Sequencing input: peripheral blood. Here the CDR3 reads CASTWSSGDNSPLHF. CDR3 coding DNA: TGTGCCAGCACGTGGTCGTCGGGGGATAATTCACCCCTCCACTTT. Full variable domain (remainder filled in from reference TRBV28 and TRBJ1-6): DVKVTQSSRYLVKRTGEKVFLECVQDMDHENMFWYRQDPGLGLRLIYFSYDVKMKEKGDIPEGYSVSREKKERFSLILESASTNQTSMYLCASTWSSGDNSPLHFGNGTRLTVT.